This TCR beta chain was obtained from a study of cytomegalovirus exposure and HLA in healthy donors. Whole-study findings and limits: Previous analysis showed most TCR beta V segments were productive about 90% or about 30% of the time.

PCR amplification relied on 60 Vbeta primers (plus 13 Jbeta primers). Only in-frame clones appear in the TCRdb table, and some are missing; sequencing was by immunoSEQ multiplex PCR. The sample shows hundreds of thousands of clones, almost 85% of them seen only once. This clone was detected once. The antigen remains undetermined. The TCR originated in a woman in her thirties or forties in good health and CMV-seronegative. Sequencing was carried out using PBMCs.

In DNA, the CDR3 is TGTGCCAGCAGCTTAGGGGCAGCGGATCAGCCCCAGCATTTT. Protein product: CASSLGAADQPQHF. The rearrangement uses TRBV7-9 and TRBJ1-5; D is uncertain. The CDR3 covers 14 residues. From germline, CDR1 is SEHNR and CDR2 FQNEAQ (reference sequence). V lost 1 base, J lost 5 bases, and 9 bases lay in between.